The next 15 T cell receptor beta chains were all read from a single sample in a study of shared clonotypes between healthy human individuals. The protocol was immunoSEQ multiplex PCR, while the TCRdb copy is restricted to in-frame clones and leaves out a portion. The data show 490,000 or so clones, over 60% seen once. Sequencing was done on a sample of PBMCs. These receptors all stem from a woman aged 35 to 49 in good health. Some clones in this sample may be carry-over from other donors' samples.

CDR3 sequence (DNA): TGTGCCATCAGCCCCGGACTAGCGGGGGGGGGCTACAATGAGCAGTTCTTC. It is translated as CAISPGLAGGGYNEQFF. The rearrangement joins TRBV10-3 to TRBJ2-1; 15 bases line up with TRBD2. J gave up 3 bases and V 6 bases, and 6 bases lay outside the gene matches. The length of the CDR3 is 17 residues. Germline-derived CDR1 and CDR2 are ENHRY and SYGVKD.

The chain uses TRBV6-5 and TRBJ1-2; tentative D call: TRBD1 (6 bases). Trimming took off 2 bases at V and 0 bases at J, with 7 bases between the two ends. Germline V CDR1 and CDR2: MNHEY, SVGAGI. CDR3 length: 14 residues. CDR3 in amino acids: CASSYGTTNYGYTF. Here the CDR3 DNA reads TGTGCCAGCAGTTACGGGACAACTAACTATGGCTACACCTTC.

Concerning this clone itself: One base separates it from a far larger clone, so it is likely a read error. The identical CDR3 is also encoded by other nucleotide sequences in the sample. CDR3 in amino acids: CAWSIREVGELFF. As DNA, the CDR3 is TGTGCCTGGAGTATCAGGGAAGTAGGGGAGCTGTTTTTT. This sequence joins TRBV30 and TRBJ2-2; D possibly corresponds to TRBD1 (5 bases). The CDR3 loop spans 13 amino acids. Germline loops: CDR1 GTSNPN, CDR2 SVGIG (reference sequence). V shed 2 bases and J shed 8 bases, with 12 bases lying between them.

This clone turned up a few times. V gene TRBV13 combines with J gene TRBJ2-7; D not resolved. This CDR3 comprises 12 residues. Trimming took off 5 bases at V and 9 bases at J, with 14 bases between the two ends. Germline assignment: CDR1 PRHDT and CDR2 FYEKMQ (reference sequence). This CDR3 is CASSAQSSTQYF. CDR3 coding DNA: TGTGCCAGCAGCGCCCAATCCAGCACGCAGTACTTC.

V is TRBV28 and J is TRBJ1-5; D not resolved. CDR1 MDHEN and CDR2 SYDVKM come from the germline V gene. V lost 4 bases, J lost 1 base, and 11 bases lay in between. The CDR3 runs 15 residues. DNA for the CDR3: TGTGCCAGCAGTTCAGTCTCAGGCAGCAATCAGCCCCAGCATTTT. This translates into CASSSVSGSNQPQHF.

The V gene is TRBV7-3, the J gene TRBJ2-3; unclear D gene. CDR3 length: 14 residues. Germline V gene data show CDR1 as SGHTA and CDR2 as FQGTGA. V was trimmed by 1 base and J by 2 bases, leaving 7 bases between them. CDR3 bases: TGTGCCAGCAGCTTAAATGCCTACACAGATACGCAGTATTTT. The encoded protein is CASSLNAYTDTQYF.

This clone turned up a few times. The CDR3 region has the DNA TGTGCCAGCAGCGCCCACGGGACTAGCGGCTCCTACGAGCAGTACTTC. This sequence encodes CASSAHGTSGSYEQYF. The chain links TRBV7-9 to TRBJ2-7; 11 bases line up with TRBD2. CDR1 SEHNR and CDR2 FQNEAQ come from the germline V gene (reference sequence). Germline trimming cut 5 bases from V and 0 bases from J; bases unmatched to any gene: 6. The CDR3 extends over 16 amino acids. Together with reference TRBV7-9 and TRBJ2-7, the CDR3 gives the full variable domain: DTGVSQNPRHKITKRGQNVTFRCDPISEHNRLYWYRQTLGQGPEFLTYFQNEAQLEKSRLLSDRFSAERPKGSFSTLEIQRTEQGDSAMYLCASSAHGTSGSYEQYFGPGTRLTVT.

Comments on this clone: A junction boundary mismatches the germline segment, possibly from a read error. CDR3: CASRTGGSEQCF. The CDR3 DNA is TGTGCCAGCAGGACAGGGGGTTCCGAGCAGTGCTTC. V usage is TRBV2 and J usage is TRBJ2-7; 9 bases fit TRBD1. The germline V gene encodes CDR1 SNHLY and CDR2 FYNNEI. The CDR3 spans 12 residues.

In its sample, this clone was seen many times. This chain connects TRBV5-8 to TRBJ2-3; D remains unclear. The V gene lost 7 bases and the J gene lost 0 bases, with 9 bases spanning the gap. The CDR3 has 13 residues. Looked up from germline, CDR1 is SGHTS and CDR2 is YDEGEE. The CDR3 DNA is TGTGCCAGCCTTACCAGGAGCACAGATACGCAGTATTTT. Its protein product is CASLTRSTDTQYF.

The rearrangement joins TRBV11-3 to TRBJ2-2, with 7 bases identical to TRBD1. CDR3 size: 15 residues. V was clipped by 5 bases and J by 0 bases; unmatched bases: 3. Germline CDR1 and CDR2: SGHNT and YENEEA. For the CDR3, the DNA is TGTGCCAGCAGCACCCAGGGGGCGAACACCGGGGAGCTGTTTTTT. Encoded protein: CASSTQGANTGELFF.

The rearrangement uses TRBV10-1 and TRBJ1-5; the D is unclear. Germline CDR1 reads WNHNN; CDR2 reads SYGVQD (reference sequence). V gave up 2 bases and J gave up 0 bases, with 11 bases separating them. This CDR3 has 16 residues. The CDR3 region is CASSERAEYSNQPQHF. As DNA, the CDR3 is TGCGCCAGCAGTGAGAGGGCCGAATATAGCAATCAGCCCCAGCATTTT.

The V gene is TRBV20-1, the J gene TRBJ1-6; a weak D match, TRBD1 (5 bases). This CDR3 has 11 amino acids. Per the germline V gene, CDR1 is DFQATT and CDR2 is SNEGSKA (reference sequence). Trimming took 8 bases from V and 13 from J, leaving 15 bases between them. CDR3 coding DNA: TGCAGTCCCGGGACCGCCGGGCCCCTCCACTTT. Residues: CSPGTAGPLHF.

The chain recombines TRBV27 with TRBJ1-5; 7 bases agree with TRBD1. V was pared by 1 base and J by 1 base, with 13 bases of the junction left unmatched. Germline lookup yields CDR1 MNHEY and CDR2 SMNVEV (reference sequence). This CDR3 has 19 amino acids. The DNA of the CDR3 is TGTGCCAGCAGTTTATTTAGTACAGGGGCCCGGACGAGCAATCAGCCCCAGCATTTT. This encodes CASSLFSTGARTSNQPQHF.

This chain joins TRBV5-1 and TRBJ1-4; D is uncertain. Germline CDR1 and CDR2: SGHRS and YFSETQ. The CDR3 totals 15 residues. With 0 bases removed from V and 3 bases from J, the gap between germline ends came to 9 bases. CDR3 sequence reads: CASSLDAIANEKLFF. CDR3 nucleotide sequence: TGCGCCAGCAGCTTGGACGCGATAGCTAATGAAAAACTGTTTTTT. Together with reference TRBV5-1 and TRBJ1-4, the CDR3 gives the full variable domain: KAGVTQTPRYLIKTRGQQVTLSCSPISGHRSVSWYQQTPGQGLQFLFEYFSETQRNKGNFPGRFSGRQFSNSRSEMNVSTLELGDSALYLCASSLDAIANEKLFFGSGTQLSVL.

The rearrangement joins TRBV7-2 to TRBJ2-3, with 10 bases matching TRBD2. V shed 1 base and J 9 bases; nucleotides not matched to a gene: 7. CDR1 and CDR2 from the germline V gene are SGHTA and FQGNSA. The CDR3 consists of 15 residues. CDR3 sequence: CASSLGVAGGGTQYF. CDR3 DNA sequence: TGTGCCAGCAGCTTAGGGGTAGCGGGAGGTGGGACGCAGTATTTT.